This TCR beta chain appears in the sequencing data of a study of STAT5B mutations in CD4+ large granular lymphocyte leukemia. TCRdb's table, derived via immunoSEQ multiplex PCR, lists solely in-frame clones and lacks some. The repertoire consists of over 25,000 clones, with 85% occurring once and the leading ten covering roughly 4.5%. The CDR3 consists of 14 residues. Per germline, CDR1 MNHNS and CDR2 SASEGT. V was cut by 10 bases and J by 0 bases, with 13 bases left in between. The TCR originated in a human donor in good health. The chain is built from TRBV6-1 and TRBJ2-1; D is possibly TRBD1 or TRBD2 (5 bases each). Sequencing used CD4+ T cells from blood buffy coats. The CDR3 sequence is CATGLAYSYNEQFF. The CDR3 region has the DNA TGTGCCACGGGGCTGGCTTACTCCTACAATGAGCAGTTCTTC.